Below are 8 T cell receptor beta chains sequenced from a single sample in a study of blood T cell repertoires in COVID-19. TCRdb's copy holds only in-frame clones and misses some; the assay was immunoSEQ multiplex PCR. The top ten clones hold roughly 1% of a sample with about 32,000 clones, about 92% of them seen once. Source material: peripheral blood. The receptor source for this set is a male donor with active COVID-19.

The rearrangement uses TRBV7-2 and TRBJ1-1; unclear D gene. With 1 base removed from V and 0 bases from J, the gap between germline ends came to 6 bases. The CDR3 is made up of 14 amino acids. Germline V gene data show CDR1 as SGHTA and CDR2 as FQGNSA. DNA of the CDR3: TGTGCCAGCAGCTTAGATCAGGTGAACACTGAAGCTTTCTTT. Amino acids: CASSLDQVNTEAFF.

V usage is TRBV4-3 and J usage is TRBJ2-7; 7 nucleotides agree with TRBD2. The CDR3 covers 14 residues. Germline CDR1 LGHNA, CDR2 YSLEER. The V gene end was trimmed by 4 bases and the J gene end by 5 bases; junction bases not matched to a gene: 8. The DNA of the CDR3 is TGCGCCAGCAGCCCTCGACTAGCTCGGCACGAGCAGTACTTC. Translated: CASSPRLARHEQYF.

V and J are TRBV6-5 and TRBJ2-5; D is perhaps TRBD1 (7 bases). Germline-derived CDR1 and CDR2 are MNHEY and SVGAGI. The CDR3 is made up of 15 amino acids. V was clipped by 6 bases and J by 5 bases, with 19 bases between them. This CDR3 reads CASSGSGGRVETQYF. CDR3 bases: TGTGCCAGCAGCGGATCAGGGGGGCGAGTGGAGACCCAGTACTTC.

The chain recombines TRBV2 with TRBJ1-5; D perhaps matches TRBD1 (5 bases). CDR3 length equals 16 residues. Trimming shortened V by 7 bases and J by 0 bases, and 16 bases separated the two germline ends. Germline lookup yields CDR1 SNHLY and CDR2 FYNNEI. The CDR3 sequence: CASTLEGLLSNQPQHF. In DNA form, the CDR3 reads TGTGCCAGCACCCTAGAGGGACTACTTAGCAATCAGCCCCAGCATTTT.

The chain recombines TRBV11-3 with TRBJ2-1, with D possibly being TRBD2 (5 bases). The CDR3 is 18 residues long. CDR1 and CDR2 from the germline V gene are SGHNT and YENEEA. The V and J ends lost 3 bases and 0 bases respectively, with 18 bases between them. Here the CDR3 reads CASSFGLSRLSSYNEQFF. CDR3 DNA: TGTGCCAGCAGCTTCGGACTCTCTCGGCTGAGCTCCTACAATGAGCAGTTCTTC.

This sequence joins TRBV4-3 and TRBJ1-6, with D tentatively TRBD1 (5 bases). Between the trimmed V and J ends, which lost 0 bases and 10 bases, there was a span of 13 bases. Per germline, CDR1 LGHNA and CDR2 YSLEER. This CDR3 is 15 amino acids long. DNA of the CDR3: TGCGCCAGCAGCCAAGACGCAGGGTTAGGGTCACCCCTCCACTTT. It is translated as CASSQDAGLGSPLHF.

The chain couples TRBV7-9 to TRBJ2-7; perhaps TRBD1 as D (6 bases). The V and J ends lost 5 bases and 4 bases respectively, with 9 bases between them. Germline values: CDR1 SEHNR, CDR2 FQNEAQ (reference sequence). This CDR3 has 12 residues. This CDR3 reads CASSAQGYEQYF. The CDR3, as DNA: TGTGCCAGCAGCGCACAGGGTTACGAGCAGTACTTC.

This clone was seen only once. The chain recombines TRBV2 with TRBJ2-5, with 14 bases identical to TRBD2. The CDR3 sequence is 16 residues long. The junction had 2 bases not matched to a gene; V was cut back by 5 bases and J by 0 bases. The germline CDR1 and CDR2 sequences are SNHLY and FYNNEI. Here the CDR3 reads CASSRTSGGYQETQYF. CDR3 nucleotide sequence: TGTGCCAGCAGTCGGACTAGCGGGGGGTACCAAGAGACCCAGTACTTC.